The source of this TCR beta chain is a study of liver allograft versus peripheral blood T cells. Overall study context: Within transplanted livers, the T cell receptor repertoires were examined and compared against the repertoires present in the peripheral blood of liver transplant recipients.

V gave up 1 base and J gave up 1 base; unmatched junction bases: 8. Germline V gene data show CDR1 as SGHDT and CDR2 as YYEEEE. The CDR3 has 17 amino acids. TCRdb re-called the reads through MiXCR, storing one row per CDR3 protein. Among several thousand distinct CDR3 sequences listed, more than 15% were seen once. This clonotype appeared many times. The TCR was taken from a human patient who had a liver transplant. The graft donor may account for some of the T cells. This rearrangement joins TRBV5-6 to TRBJ2-3, with 8 bases matching TRBD2. The CDR3 bases are TGTGCCAGCAGCTTGATGGGAGCGGGAGTAGGCACAGATACGCAGTATTTT. Its protein is CASSLMGAGVGTDTQYF.